One sample yielded the 23 T cell receptor beta chains listed below, sequenced in a study of blood T cell repertoires in COVID-19. Profiling relied on immunoSEQ multiplex PCR, and the TCRdb table lists in-frame clones only, not all of them. The table shows 150,000 or so clones, with around 84% occurring only once. Specimen: peripheral blood. The source is an elderly woman with acute or convalescent COVID-19.

V usage is TRBV7-9 and J usage is TRBJ1-1; D is unclear. Germline CDR1 is SEHNR and CDR2 is FQNEAQ (reference sequence). Deletions cut 3 bases from V and 5 bases from J, with 13 bases between. The CDR3 is 14 residues long. The CDR3 loop is CASSFIGGGTEAFF. The CDR3 DNA reads as TGTGCCAGCAGCTTCATAGGCGGAGGAACTGAAGCTTTCTTT.

This clone came up once. The V and J genes are TRBV29-1 and TRBJ2-2; tentatively, D is TRBD1 (5 bases). Trimming stripped 5 bases from V and 5 bases from J, with 27 bases between. This CDR3 comprises 18 residues. In germline, CDR1 is SQVTM, CDR2 ANQGSEA. The CDR3 DNA follows: TGCAGCGTTCAGGGTGGGTTTACGAAAGGTGATCGGACCGGGGAGCTGTTTTTT. Amino acid sequence: CSVQGGFTKGDRTGELFF.

The chain combines TRBV7-3 with TRBJ2-1, with 15 bases identical to TRBD2. The V segment lost 5 bases and the J segment 7 bases; nucleotides outside the gene matches: 6. Germline CDR1 reads SGHTA; CDR2 reads FQGTGA. The length of the CDR3 is 16 residues. The CDR3 is CASSPHGTSGGNEQFF. DNA for the CDR3: TGTGCCAGCAGCCCACATGGGACTAGCGGGGGGAATGAGCAGTTCTTC.

This chain links TRBV6-6 with TRBJ1-2; the D gene is possibly TRBD1 (5 bases). V was trimmed by 2 bases and J by 5 bases, leaving 12 bases between them. The CDR3 extends over 14 amino acids. The germline V gene encodes CDR1 MNHNY and CDR2 SVGAGI (reference sequence). Here the CDR3 DNA reads TGTGCCAGCAGTTACGATGACAGTAATTATGGCTACACCTTC. It specifies CASSYDDSNYGYTF.

V usage is TRBV9 and J usage is TRBJ2-7; a weak D match, TRBD2 (6 bases). CDR1 is SGDLS, CDR2 YYNGEE, per germline. This CDR3 comprises 20 residues. The germline V and J ends were trimmed by 4 bases and 2 bases, with 31 bases remaining between them. The CDR3 reads CASSPGLGGSSNSLTYEQYF. CDR3 sequence (DNA): TGTGCCAGCAGCCCAGGCCTAGGAGGGAGTTCGAATTCCCTAACCTACGAGCAGTACTTC.

The chain links TRBV29-1 to TRBJ1-1; D perhaps matches TRBD1 (5 bases). The V gene lost 3 bases and the J gene lost 5 bases, with 16 bases spanning the gap. This CDR3 is built from 14 residues. From germline, CDR1 is SQVTM and CDR2 ANQGSEA. The CDR3 spells CSVDSTGVGTEAFF. CDR3 nucleotide sequence: TGCAGCGTTGACTCAACGGGGGTAGGTACTGAAGCTTTCTTT.

The chain combines TRBV7-2 with TRBJ2-7; D perhaps matches TRBD1 (5 bases). The CDR3 consists of 15 residues. Germline V lookup: CDR1 SGHTA, CDR2 FQGNSA. With 7 bases removed from V and 3 bases from J, the gap between germline ends came to 19 bases. The DNA of the CDR3 is TGTGCCAGCACCCCCAGCCCAGGGCCCAACTACGAGCAGTACTTC. It codes for CASTPSPGPNYEQYF.

This clone was seen only once. The chain is built from TRBV7-6 and TRBJ2-2; a weak D match, TRBD1 (7 bases). Germline CDR1 is SGHVS and CDR2 is FNYEAQ. The CDR3 is 16 residues long. V gave up 6 bases and J gave up 2 bases, with 16 bases separating them. The CDR3 DNA is TGTGCCAGCAGGCAATTGACAGGGACTAACACCGGGGAGCTGTTTTTT. Encoded protein: CASRQLTGTNTGELFF. The variable domain in full, completed from reference TRBV7-6 and TRBJ2-2, reads GAGVSQSPRYKVTKRGQDVALRCDPISGHVSLYWYRQALGQGPEFLTYFNYEAQQDKSGLPNDRFSAERPEGSISTLTIQRTEQRDSAMYRCASRQLTGTNTGELFFGEGSRLTVL.

This rearrangement joins TRBV10-3 to TRBJ2-7; a possible D gene is TRBD1 (6 bases). The CDR3 extends over 15 amino acids. The ends were cut back, 6 bases at V and 2 bases at J, with 17 bases in the middle. Per the germline V gene, CDR1 is ENHRY and CDR2 is SYGVKD. The CDR3 loop reads CAISTGQLETYEQYF. CDR3 in DNA: TGTGCCATCAGCACCGGACAGCTGGAGACCTACGAGCAGTACTTC.

A few counts support this clone. The chain combines TRBV2 with TRBJ2-7, with 7 bases lining up with TRBD2. This CDR3 contains 14 residues. Per germline, CDR1 SNHLY and CDR2 FYNNEI. Trimming cost V 7 bases and J 0 bases; bases outside gene matches: 6. In DNA, the CDR3 is TGTGCCAGCACCGGGGACTACAGCTCCTACGAGCAGTACTTC. This gives the protein CASTGDYSSYEQYF.

The chain has TRBV10-3 and TRBJ1-5, with 8 bases matching TRBD1. V lost 8 bases, J lost 1 base, and 10 bases stayed unmatched. The CDR3 has 16 residues. The germline gives CDR1 ENHRY, CDR2 SYGVKD. This CDR3 is CAIRPEGTGSNQPQHF. In DNA form, the CDR3 reads TGTGCCATCCGCCCAGAAGGGACAGGAAGCAATCAGCCCCAGCATTTT.

The rearrangement uses TRBV21-1 and TRBJ1-1; the table assigns TRBD1, which was not confirmed against the DNA. TRBV21-1 is marked as a pseudogene. The CDR3 contains 15 residues. DNA for the CDR3: TGTGCGGGCAGGACACCTTCACTTACGAACACTGAAGCTTTCTTT. It codes for CAGRTPSLTNTEAFF.

This chain joins TRBV4-2 and TRBJ2-1; 7 bases are a match to TRBD2. The germline V gene encodes CDR1 LGHNA and CDR2 YNFKEQ. V lost 0 bases and J lost 10; bases outside the gene matches: 6. The CDR3 extends over 14 amino acids. The CDR3: CASSQEDRAGEQFF. The CDR3 nucleotides read TGTGCCAGCAGCCAAGAGGATCGAGCGGGAGAGCAGTTCTTC.

The chain employs TRBV4-2 and TRBJ2-7; D unresolved. Germline values: CDR1 LGHNA, CDR2 YNFKEQ. The CDR3 runs 13 residues. V was cut by 5 bases and J by 0 bases, with 8 bases left in between. The CDR3 loop is CASSEPYSYEQYF. The CDR3 DNA reads as TGTGCCAGCAGCGAGCCATACTCCTACGAGCAGTACTTC.

V usage is TRBV4-3 and J usage is TRBJ1-6; the match to TRBD1 covers 9 bases. J was trimmed by 10 bases and V by 4 bases; bases with no gene match: 5. The germline V gene encodes CDR1 LGHNA and CDR2 YSLEER. The CDR3 is 14 residues long. In DNA, the CDR3 is TGCGCCAGCAGCCTGGGACAGGGACGGTCACCCCTCCACTTT. Amino acid sequence: CASSLGQGRSPLHF.

The rearrangement uses TRBV27 and TRBJ2-3; D is possibly TRBD2 (6 bases). The CDR3 is 15 amino acids. Germline V gene data show CDR1 as MNHEY and CDR2 as SMNVEV (reference sequence). The V and J ends lost 8 bases and 1 base respectively, with 16 bases between them. The CDR3 loop is CASGRGDGGTDTQYF. CDR3 coding DNA: TGTGCCAGCGGGCGCGGGGACGGGGGCACAGATACGCAGTATTTT.

This rearrangement joins TRBV7-8 to TRBJ1-3, with 8 positions matching TRBD1. Germline V gene data show CDR1 as SGHVS and CDR2 as FQNEAQ. V lost 1 base, J lost 2 bases, and 4 bases stayed unmatched. This CDR3 has 16 amino acids. CDR3 in amino acids: CASSLVQGVAGNTIYF. CDR3 in DNA: TGTGCCAGCAGCTTAGTACAGGGGGTAGCTGGAAACACCATATATTTT.

CDR3 coding DNA: TGTGCCAGCAGCGTTCCGGGAGCGACTAGTGGTGAGCAGTTCTTC. Translation gives CASSVPGATSGEQFF. The V and J genes are TRBV5-4 and TRBJ2-1; D is possibly TRBD2 (6 bases). Trimming took off 4 bases at V and 9 bases at J, with 20 bases between the two ends. The CDR3 extends over 15 amino acids. CDR1 is SGHNT and CDR2 is YYREEE in the germline V gene (reference sequence).

This clone was observed a single time. The V call is TRBV7-9, the J call TRBJ1-2, with a weak D call TRBD1 (5 bases). Trimming shortened V by 2 bases and J by 4 bases, and 11 bases separated the two germline ends. There are 14 residues in the CDR3. Per the germline V gene, CDR1 is SEHNR and CDR2 is FQNEAQ (reference sequence). The CDR3 DNA is TGTGCCAGCAGCTTAAGCCAGGGCACCTATGGCTACACCTTC. Its translation: CASSLSQGTYGYTF.

The chain is built from TRBV7-2 and TRBJ2-2, with 9 bases that match TRBD1. The CDR3 loop spans 15 amino acids. CDR1 is SGHTA and CDR2 is FQGNSA in the germline V gene. V lost 6 bases and J lost 2; bases outside the gene matches: 4. CDR3 region: CASSLGQGNTGELFF. For the CDR3, the DNA is TGTGCCAGCAGTTTGGGACAGGGAAACACCGGGGAGCTGTTTTTT.

The V call is TRBV6-5, the J call TRBJ1-1; D might be TRBD1 (6 bases). The V end was cut by 6 bases, the J end by 2 bases, with 13 bases between. Germline V gene lookup returns CDR1 MNHEY and CDR2 SVGAGI. The CDR3 totals 14 residues. The DNA for the CDR3 is TGTGCCAGCAGGACCGGGACAAGAAACACTGAAGCTTTCTTT. Protein product: CASRTGTRNTEAFF.

The chain uses TRBV4-3 and TRBJ1-2; the match to TRBD1 covers 7 bases. V trimming: 1 base; J trimming: 4 bases; junction bases outside the gene matches: 6. Per germline, CDR1 LGHNA and CDR2 YSLEER. This CDR3 is built from 15 residues. CDR3 in amino acids: CASSQVGRDSYGYTF. The CDR3, as DNA: TGCGCCAGCAGCCAAGTCGGTCGGGACAGCTATGGCTACACCTTC.

The chain has TRBV6-5 and TRBJ1-1, with D possibly matching TRBD1 (6 bases). CDR3 length equals 14 residues. The V gene lost 8 bases and the J gene lost 1 base, with 14 bases spanning the gap. Germline loops: CDR1 MNHEY, CDR2 SVGAGI. As DNA, the CDR3 is TGTGCCAGCTATCGGACAGCCCGGAACACTGAAGCTTTCTTT. The encoded protein is CASYRTARNTEAFF.